This entry lists 31 T cell receptor beta chains sequenced from one sample in a study of T cell responses to AZD1222 COVID-19 vaccine. The repertoire was sequenced with immunoSEQ multiplex PCR; TCRdb's copy has only in-frame clones and lacks some. The profile shows some 97,000 clones, roughly 90% of them singletons. Sequences were derived from peripheral blood, sampled on day 0 of AZD1222 vaccination. These receptors were collected from an adult in good health.

The chain joins TRBV2 to TRBJ1-6; 8 nucleotides align to TRBD1. Trimming removed 8 bases from V and 9 bases from J; junction bases left unmatched: 6. This CDR3 is 13 amino acids long. Per the germline V gene, CDR1 is SNHLY and CDR2 is FYNNEI. The CDR3 here is CASSRGLGSPLHF. CDR3 nucleotide sequence: TGTGCCAGCTCCAGGGGGCTGGGTTCACCCCTCCACTTT.

The rearrangement uses TRBV11-1 and TRBJ2-3; 7 bases are a match to TRBD2. Germline CDR1 and CDR2: SGHAT and FQDESV (reference sequence). This CDR3 is 15 amino acids long. J gave up 0 bases and V 1 base, and 1 base lay outside the gene matches. CDR3 nucleotides: TGTGCCAGCAGCTTAGGCGGGAGTAGCACAGATACGCAGTATTTT. Its translation: CASSLGGSSTDTQYF.

The chain links TRBV18 to TRBJ2-7; D possibly uses TRBD1 or TRBD2 (5 bases each). CDR3 length: 14 residues. CDR1 and CDR2 (germline): KGHSH, LQKENI. Trimming removed 0 bases at V and 4 bases at J, with 10 bases between. The CDR3 reads CASSPPAGSYEQYF. As DNA, the CDR3 is TGTGCCAGCTCACCACCGGCAGGGAGTTACGAGCAGTACTTC. The full variable domain, in which reference TRBV18 and TRBJ2-7 provide the parts outside the CDR3, is NAGVMQNPRHLVRRRGQEARLRCSPMKGHSHVYWYRQLPEEGLKFMVYLQKENIIDESGMPKERFSAEFPKEGPSILRIQQVVRGDSAAYFCASSPPAGSYEQYFGPGTRLTVT.

J is TRBJ2-3 and V is TRBV11-3; D is tentatively TRBD1 or TRBD2 (5 bases each). V was cut by 5 bases and J by 5 bases, with 11 bases left in between. This CDR3 spans 13 amino acids. CDR1 and CDR2 (germline): SGHNT, YENEEA. The CDR3 is CASSPRDQDTQYF. DNA for the CDR3: TGTGCCAGCAGCCCCCGGGACCAAGATACGCAGTATTTT.

The chain carries TRBV7-9 and TRBJ2-1, with D perhaps matching TRBD2 (5 bases). The CDR3 runs 16 residues. Between the trimmed V and J ends, which lost 0 bases and 7 bases, there was a span of 16 bases. Germline V gene lookup returns CDR1 SEHNR and CDR2 FQNEAQ (reference sequence). CDR3 sequence reads: CASSLANLRLPNEQFF. Written as DNA, the CDR3 is TGTGCCAGCAGCTTAGCGAATCTGAGACTACCGAATGAGCAGTTCTTC. Supplemented by reference TRBV7-9 and TRBJ2-1, the full variable domain reads DTGVSQNPRHKITKRGQNVTFRCDPISEHNRLYWYRQTLGQGPEFLTYFQNEAQLEKSRLLSDRFSAERPKGSFSTLEIQRTEQGDSAMYLCASSLANLRLPNEQFFGPGTRLTVL.

This clone has a single count. The rearrangement uses TRBV7-9 and TRBJ1-3; D possibly corresponds to TRBD1 (5 bases). This CDR3 spans 14 amino acids. Germline CDR1 reads SEHNR; CDR2 reads FQNEAQ (reference sequence). V was pared by 6 bases and J by 4 bases, with 13 bases between. CDR3 sequence: CASRPRRVGNTIYF. The CDR3, as DNA: TGTGCCAGCAGGCCCCGCAGGGTCGGAAACACCATATATTTT.

The chain uses TRBV2 and TRBJ2-2; 7 nucleotides agree with TRBD2. The CDR3 loop spans 17 amino acids. The J segment lost 5 bases and the V segment lost 5 bases, leaving 14 bases of the junction unmatched. The V gene's germline CDR1 is SNHLY and CDR2 FYNNEI. CDR3 DNA sequence: TGTGCCAGCAGTCTCAACCTAGCGGCCTTCGCGACCGGGGAGCTGTTTTTT. This sequence encodes CASSLNLAAFATGELFF.

The chain employs TRBV10-1 and TRBJ2-3; 7 bases align to TRBD2. There are 14 residues in the CDR3. J was trimmed by 2 bases and V by 6 bases; bases with no gene match: 5. Germline V lookup: CDR1 WNHNN, CDR2 SYGVQD (reference sequence). The CDR3 nucleotides are TGCGCCAGCAGGCCCGGGACTAACACAGATACGCAGTATTTT. It specifies CASRPGTNTDTQYF.

The J gene is TRBJ1-4, the V gene TRBV6-5; the match to TRBD1 covers 7 bases. After removal of 5 bases from V and 5 bases from J, the junction contained 5 bases not matched to a gene. CDR1 and CDR2 (germline): MNHEY, SVGAGI. The CDR3 runs to 14 residues. DNA of the CDR3: TGTGCCAGCAGTCGACAGGGCCTCAATGAAAAACTGTTTTTT. It is translated as CASSRQGLNEKLFF.

Notes on this clone: Likely a read error: the CDR3 ends without its conserved phenylalanine or tryptophan. It is unclear where the CDR3 begins or ends on the DNA, so no DNA is shown, and the CDR3 is as TCRdb lists it. The chain uses TRBV6-4 and TRBJ1-2. The germline gives CDR1 MRHNA, CDR2 SNTAGT. The CDR3 length equals 10 residues, ends included. CDR3 sequence reads: CASSDLEAGS.

The V and J genes are TRBV2 and TRBJ2-2; 9 nucleotides align to TRBD1. Germline values: CDR1 SNHLY, CDR2 FYNNEI. This CDR3 spans 13 amino acids. The V gene end was trimmed by 9 bases and the J gene end by 1 base; junction bases not matched to a gene: 0. CDR3 sequence reads: CARGQGNTGELFF. For the CDR3, the DNA is TGTGCCAGGGGACAGGGGAACACCGGGGAGCTGTTTTTT.

V is TRBV19 and J is TRBJ1-1, with 7 bases identical to TRBD1. The J segment lost 0 bases and the V segment lost 3 bases, leaving 13 bases of the junction unmatched. Germline V CDR1 and CDR2: LNHDA, SQIVND (reference sequence). This CDR3 region has 18 residues. The CDR3 bases are TGTGCCAGTAGTATCACCGGGTGGGACAGCCTATTGAACACTGAAGCTTTCTTT. Translation: CASSITGWDSLLNTEAFF.

This chain joins TRBV19 and TRBJ1-5; 7 nucleotides align to TRBD1. This CDR3 region has 16 residues. Germline V gives CDR1 LNHDA, CDR2 SQIVND (reference sequence). V dropped 4 bases and J dropped 0; count of bases not matched to a gene: 6. The CDR3 bases are TGTGCCAGTAGTACCGGACAGGCCTATAGCAATCAGCCCCAGCATTTT. Translating it yields CASSTGQAYSNQPQHF.

This chain uses TRBV6-2 or TRBV6-3 with TRBJ2-1, with D uncertain. Per the germline V gene, CDR1 is MNHEY and CDR2 is SVGEGT. V lost 5 bases to trimming and J lost 9 bases, with 14 bases between them. CDR3 length: 13 amino acids. The DNA of the CDR3 is TGTGCCAGCAGTCCCAACAGATTGGGTGAGCAGTTCTTC. Translated: CASSPNRLGEQFF.

This chain joins TRBV28 and TRBJ1-1; 9 bases map to TRBD1. V lost 4 bases, J lost 5 bases, and 8 bases stayed unmatched. The germline V gene has CDR1 MDHEN and CDR2 SYDVKM. The CDR3 is made up of 15 amino acids. The CDR3 here is CASSSHRGRRTEAFF. DNA for the CDR3: TGTGCCAGCAGTTCCCACAGGGGGCGACGAACTGAAGCTTTCTTT.

This clone was found once. The chain links TRBV5-4 to TRBJ2-5; TRBD1 matches at 7 bases. J gave up 2 bases and V 0 bases, and 7 bases lay outside the gene matches. The CDR3 length is 16 residues. CDR1 is SGHNT and CDR2 is YYREEE in the germline V gene (reference sequence). The CDR3 coding sequence is TGTGCCAGCAGCTTGGATCCCGGGACAGTACAAGAGACCCAGTACTTC. This encodes CASSLDPGTVQETQYF.

The V call is TRBV5-1, the J call TRBJ2-7; a weak D match, TRBD2 (6 bases). Germline V gene lookup returns CDR1 SGHRS and CDR2 YFSETQ. V lost 4 bases and J 0 bases, leaving 14 bases between the germline ends. The length of the CDR3 is 15 residues. CDR3: CASSPTSRPSYEQYF. The CDR3 nucleotides are TGCGCCAGCAGCCCTACTAGCAGACCCTCCTACGAGCAGTACTTC.

The chain combines TRBV19 with TRBJ1-2; D remains ambiguous. The CDR3 runs to 14 residues. Trimming pared 0 bases from V and 8 bases from J, leaving 13 bases between. CDR1 LNHDA and CDR2 SQIVND come from the germline V gene (reference sequence). The CDR3 here is CASSIDRRGRGYTF. In DNA, the CDR3 is TGTGCCAGTAGTATAGATCGGCGGGGAAGGGGCTACACCTTC.

The V gene is TRBV7-9, the J gene TRBJ1-1; possible D gene TRBD1, 5 bases. Germline V gene sequence: CDR1 SEHNR, CDR2 FQNEAQ (reference sequence). The V end lost 4 bases, the J end lost 0 bases, and 15 bases lay between the germline ends. The CDR3 has 16 amino acids. The CDR3: CASSSLGRDVNTEAFF. The CDR3 DNA reads as TGTGCCAGCAGCTCCCTAGGTCGGGACGTGAACACTGAAGCTTTCTTT.

The CDR3 reads CASSQRGGLGNYGYTF. DNA of the CDR3: TGCGCCAGCAGCCAAAGAGGAGGACTGGGGAACTATGGCTACACCTTC. The rearrangement uses TRBV4-3 and TRBJ1-2; D unclear. The CDR3 extends over 16 amino acids. The V end lost 2 bases, the J end lost 2 bases, and 15 bases lay between the germline ends. Germline V gene sequence: CDR1 LGHNA, CDR2 YSLEER.

CDR3 in amino acids: CASSLLVASSSYNEQFF. The CDR3 DNA is TGCGCCAGCAGCTTGTTGGTAGCGTCAAGCTCCTACAATGAGCAGTTCTTC. This sequence joins TRBV5-1 and TRBJ2-1; possible D gene TRBD2, 5 bases. Between the trimmed V and J ends, which lost 1 base and 0 bases, there was a span of 14 bases. Germline CDR1 reads SGHRS; CDR2 reads YFSETQ. The CDR3 consists of 17 residues. Variable domain in full (rest from reference TRBV5-1 and TRBJ2-1): KAGVTQTPRYLIKTRGQQVTLSCSPISGHRSVSWYQQTPGQGLQFLFEYFSETQRNKGNFPGRFSGRQFSNSRSEMNVSTLELGDSALYLCASSLLVASSSYNEQFFGPGTRLTVL.

This chain uses TRBV19 with TRBJ2-7, with 9 positions matching TRBD2. V lost 3 bases to trimming and J lost 7 bases; unmatched junction nucleotides: 13. In germline, CDR1 is LNHDA, CDR2 SQIVND (reference sequence). CDR3 length: 16 amino acids. This chain's CDR3 is CASSIFPLSGSSEQYF. For the CDR3, the DNA is TGTGCCAGTAGTATTTTTCCCCTTAGCGGGAGTTCTGAGCAGTACTTC. Using reference TRBV19 and TRBJ2-7 for the parts outside the CDR3, the full variable domain is DGGITQSPKYLFRKEGQNVTLSCEQNLNHDAMYWYRQDPGQGLRLIYYSQIVNDFQKGDIAEGYSVSREKKESFPLTVTSAQKNPTAFYLCASSIFPLSGSSEQYFGPGTRLTVT.

V usage is TRBV11-3 and J usage is TRBJ1-4; D is uncertain. Trimming pared 2 bases from V and 8 bases from J, leaving 9 bases between. In germline, CDR1 is SGHNT, CDR2 YENEEA. The CDR3 sequence is 13 residues long. The CDR3 bases are TGTGCCAGCAGCTTACCCTCGGCCGAAAAACTGTTTTTT. Its protein is CASSLPSAEKLFF. Complete variable domain (other parts from reference TRBV11-3 and TRBJ1-4): EAGVVQSPRYKIIEKKQPVAFWCNPISGHNTLYWYLQNLGQGPELLIRYENEEAVDDSQLPKDRFSAERLKGVDSTLKIQPAELGDSAVYLCASSLPSAEKLFFGSGTQLSVL.

V gene TRBV30 combines with J gene TRBJ2-1; no clear D. Germline V gene data show CDR1 as GTSNPN and CDR2 as SVGIG (reference sequence). The CDR3 length is 11 residues. The germline V and J ends were trimmed by 4 bases and 9 bases, with 10 bases remaining between them. As DNA, the CDR3 is TGTGCCTGGATCCAAGCGTTTGAGCAGTTCTTC. Its translation: CAWIQAFEQFF.

The chain recombines TRBV11-2 with TRBJ2-1; possibly TRBD2 for D (5 bases). CDR1 is SGHAT and CDR2 is FQNNGV in the germline V gene. The CDR3 spans 12 residues. The V and J ends lost 3 bases and 6 bases respectively, with 6 bases between them. Here the CDR3 reads CASSLEVNEQFF. CDR3 bases: TGTGCCAGCAGCTTGGAGGTCAATGAGCAGTTCTTC.

This clone was observed a single time. This sequence joins TRBV29-1 and TRBJ2-7; 9 bases fit TRBD2. This CDR3 is built from 14 residues. V dropped 4 bases and J dropped 2; count of bases not matched to a gene: 6. CDR1 and CDR2 from the germline V gene are SQVTM and ANQGSEA. CDR3 residues: CSVGPSGIPYEQYF. The CDR3, as DNA: TGCAGCGTTGGGCCTAGCGGGATCCCCTACGAGCAGTACTTC.

The rearrangement uses TRBV28 and TRBJ1-3; no clear D. The germline V gene encodes CDR1 MDHEN and CDR2 SYDVKM. V was trimmed by 6 bases and J by 4 bases, leaving 7 bases between them. The CDR3 has 12 residues. The CDR3 DNA follows: TGTGCCAGCAGATTACGCGGAAACACCATATATTTT. Translating gives CASRLRGNTIYF.

The chain combines TRBV11-3 with TRBJ2-1; TRBD1 might be the D (5 bases). Per the germline V gene, CDR1 is SGHNT and CDR2 is YENEEA. This CDR3 is built from 12 residues. V lost 9 bases and J 10 bases, leaving 16 bases between the germline ends. CDR3: CASAGFSTEQFF. CDR3 nucleotide sequence: TGTGCCAGTGCAGGGTTCTCGACGGAGCAGTTCTTC.

The rearrangement joins TRBV24-1 to TRBJ2-3, with D uncertain. Germline-derived CDR1 and CDR2 are KGHDR and SFDVKD. The CDR3 is made up of 17 amino acids. The ends were cut back, 3 bases at V and 1 base at J, with 16 bases in the middle. DNA for the CDR3: TGTGCCACCAGTGATGCCACGTTTGGTCTGGGCACAGATACGCAGTATTTT. Translation: CATSDATFGLGTDTQYF.

This chain joins TRBV4-3 and TRBJ2-5; D possibly uses TRBD1 or TRBD2 (5 bases each). The germline gives CDR1 LGHNA, CDR2 YSLEER. CDR3 length: 17 amino acids. V was clipped by 0 bases and J by 0 bases, with 14 bases between them. The CDR3 nucleotides are TGCGCCAGCAGCCAAGATGGGACCCTCACTTACCAAGAGACCCAGTACTTC. It encodes CASSQDGTLTYQETQYF.

The chain is built from TRBV6-2 or TRBV6-3 and TRBJ2-2; no firm D call. The CDR3 totals 11 residues. Trimming took 1 base from V and 10 from J, leaving 4 bases between them. Germline CDR1 MNHEY, CDR2 SVGEGT. CDR3 region: CASSYYEELFF. CDR3 in DNA: TGTGCCAGCAGTTACTACGAGGAGCTGTTTTTT.